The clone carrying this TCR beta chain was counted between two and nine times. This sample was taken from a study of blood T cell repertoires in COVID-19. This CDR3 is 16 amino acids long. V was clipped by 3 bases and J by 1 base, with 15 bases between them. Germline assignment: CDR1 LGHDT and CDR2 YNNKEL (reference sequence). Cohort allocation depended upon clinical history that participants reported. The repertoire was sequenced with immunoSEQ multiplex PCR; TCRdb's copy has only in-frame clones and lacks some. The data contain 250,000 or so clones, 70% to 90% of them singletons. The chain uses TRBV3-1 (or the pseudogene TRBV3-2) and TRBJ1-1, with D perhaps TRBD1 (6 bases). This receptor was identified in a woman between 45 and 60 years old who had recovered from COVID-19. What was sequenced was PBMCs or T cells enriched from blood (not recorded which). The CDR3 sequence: CASSHPFLRGNTEAFF. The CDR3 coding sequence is TGTGCCAGCAGCCACCCCTTCCTCAGGGGGAACACTGAAGCTTTCTTT.